This TCR beta chain was sequenced during a study of T cell responses to AZD1222 COVID-19 vaccine. The study, taken as a whole, reports: Most donors were white British, females outnumbered males, and clonal diversity was possibly underestimated. In all cases, repertoires were sampled only after the peak T cell response. Regions 160-218 and 743-854 dominated among vaccine-associated CD4 TCRs spanning spike.

Trimming removed 1 base at V and 1 base at J, with 8 bases between. Germline CDR1 and CDR2: SGHTA and FQGNSA. This CDR3 contains 15 residues. A note on this clone: The antigen is undetermined.

Some clones are missing from TCRdb's copy, which holds only in-frame ones; the method was immunoSEQ multiplex PCR. Here the sample spans about 84,000 clones, about 85% being singletons. The gene calls are TRBV7-2 and TRBJ1-5; D gene uncertain. The origin of this receptor is an adult in good health. Sequencing used peripheral blood, obtained on day 0 of AZD1222 vaccination. CDR3 coding DNA: TGTGCCAGCAGCTTAGTTGAGGGAAGCAATCAGCCCCAGCATTTT. This encodes CASSLVEGSNQPQHF.